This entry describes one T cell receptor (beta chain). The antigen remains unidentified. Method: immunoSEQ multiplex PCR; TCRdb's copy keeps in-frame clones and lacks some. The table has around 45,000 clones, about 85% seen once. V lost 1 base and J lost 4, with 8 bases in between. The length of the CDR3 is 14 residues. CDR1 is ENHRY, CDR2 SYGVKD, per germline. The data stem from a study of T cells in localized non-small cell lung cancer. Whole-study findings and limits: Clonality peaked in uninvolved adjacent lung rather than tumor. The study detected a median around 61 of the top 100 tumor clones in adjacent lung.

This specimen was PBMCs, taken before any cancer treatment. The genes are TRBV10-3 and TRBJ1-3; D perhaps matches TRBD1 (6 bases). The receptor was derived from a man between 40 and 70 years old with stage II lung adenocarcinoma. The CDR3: CAISEWGTGNTIYF. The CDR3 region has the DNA TGTGCCATCAGTGAGTGGGGGACAGGAAACACCATATATTTT.